This entry lists 19 T cell receptor beta chains sequenced from one sample in a study of cytomegalovirus exposure and HLA in healthy donors. 13 Jbeta primers and 60 Vbeta primers were used for the PCR. The table came from immunoSEQ multiplex PCR; TCRdb's copy has only in-frame clones and leaves some out. The sample consists of over 130,000 clones, under 75% of them appearing once. The material sequenced was PBMCs. The receptor source for this set is a woman in her sixties or seventies in good health and CMV-seropositive.

V and J are TRBV11-2 and TRBJ2-1; D call uncertain. Germline V lookup: CDR1 SGHAT, CDR2 FQNNGV. Trimming pared 1 base from V and 4 bases from J, leaving 5 bases between. The CDR3 spans 13 residues. In nucleotides, the CDR3 is TGTGCCAGCAGCTTAGCGCTATACAATGAGCAGTTCTTC. Amino acid sequence: CASSLALYNEQFF.

This clone was detected a few times. This CDR3 is CASSETSGSGTQYF. CDR3 DNA: TGTGCCAGCAGCGAAACTAGCGGGAGTGGGACCCAGTACTTC. The chain combines TRBV9 with TRBJ2-5, with 11 bases aligning to TRBD2. The CDR3 has 14 amino acids. After removal of 3 bases from V and 7 bases from J, the junction contained 5 bases not matched to a gene. CDR1 is SGDLS and CDR2 is YYNGEE in the germline V gene.

The gene calls are TRBV28 and TRBJ1-1; the D is unclear. Germline CDR1 and CDR2: MDHEN and SYDVKM. Trimming took 3 bases from V and 3 from J, leaving 11 bases between them. This CDR3 is built from 14 residues. In DNA, the CDR3 is TGTGCCAGCAGTTTGCCCGATCGGGACACTGAAGCTTTCTTT. It translates to CASSLPDRDTEAFF.

The J gene is TRBJ1-5, the V gene TRBV6-6, with D uncertain. The CDR3 totals 12 residues. The germline CDR1 and CDR2 sequences are MNHNY and SVGAGI (reference sequence). The V and J ends lost 8 bases and 4 bases respectively, with 9 bases between them. The CDR3: CASDTGNQPQHF. In DNA form, the CDR3 reads TGTGCCAGCGACACGGGGAATCAGCCCCAGCATTTT.

The gene calls are TRBV9 and TRBJ2-1, with D maybe TRBD2 (6 bases). Germline CDR1 SGDLS, CDR2 YYNGEE. This CDR3 is built from 14 residues. V was cut by 0 bases and J by 3 bases, with 7 bases left in between. CDR3 sequence (DNA): TGTGCCAGCAGCGTAGCGACTAGCTACAATGAGCAGTTCTTC. It is translated as CASSVATSYNEQFF.

This clone was recorded a few times. The CDR3 nucleotides read TGTGCCAGCTACCGGGGTGGTCCTGGAAACACCATATATTTT. Translation gives CASYRGGPGNTIYF. The chain has TRBV19 and TRBJ1-3, with D unresolved. The CDR3 is 14 residues long. CDR1 is LNHDA and CDR2 is SQIVND in the germline V gene (reference sequence). The V end was cut by 9 bases, the J end by 2 bases, with 14 bases between.

The chain combines TRBV4-1 with TRBJ2-7, with TRBD2 identical over 8 bases. The CDR3 loop spans 18 amino acids. Losses at the gene ends were 4 bases for V and 1 base for J; bases not matched to a gene: 15. Germline V CDR1 and CDR2: MGHRA, YSYEKL. Written as DNA, the CDR3 is TGCGCCAGCAGCCGCAGCACGGGAGGGGAGGGACTATCCTACGAGCAGTACTTC. Translation gives CASSRSTGGEGLSYEQYF.

This clone was seen more than once but under ten times. The chain couples TRBV5-6 to TRBJ1-5; 7 bases agree with TRBD1. CDR3 length: 16 amino acids. Germline CDR1 is SGHDT and CDR2 is YYEEEE. V lost 4 bases and J lost 0; bases outside the gene matches: 7. The CDR3 reads CASSRGGQNSNQPQHF. Here the CDR3 DNA reads TGTGCCAGCAGCCGGGGGGGACAGAATAGCAATCAGCCCCAGCATTTT. The variable domain in full, completed from reference TRBV5-6 and TRBJ1-5, reads DAGVTQSPTHLIKTRGQQVTLRCSPKSGHDTVSWYQQALGQGPQFIFQYYEEEERQRGNFPDRFSGHQFPNYSSELNVNALLLGDSALYLCASSRGGQNSNQPQHFGDGTRLSIL.

The chain combines TRBV7-9 with TRBJ1-2; the match to TRBD1 covers 8 bases. The junction had 19 bases not matched to a gene; V was cut back by 5 bases and J by 14 bases. Germline V gene lookup returns CDR1 SEHNR and CDR2 FQNEAQ (reference sequence). The CDR3 totals 15 residues. This CDR3 is CASSTGTGPPMMGTF. CDR3 DNA sequence: TGTGCCAGCAGCACCGGGACAGGACCTCCTATGATGGGTACCTTC.

The chain uses TRBV11-3 and TRBJ2-1; 9 bases line up with TRBD2. J gave up 6 bases and V 4 bases, and 1 base lay outside the gene matches. The CDR3 is 13 amino acids. The V gene's germline CDR1 is SGHNT and CDR2 YENEEA. In nucleotides, the CDR3 is TGTGCCAGCAGCTGGACTAGCGTCAATGAGCAGTTCTTC. Its protein is CASSWTSVNEQFF.

V usage is TRBV6-6 and J usage is TRBJ2-3, with TRBD1 identical over 9 bases. This CDR3 spans 15 amino acids. Germline lookup yields CDR1 MNHNY and CDR2 SVGAGI (reference sequence). J lost 3 bases, V lost 5 bases, and 6 bases had no gene match. The CDR3 sequence: CASSRDRDRTDTQYF. CDR3 sequence (DNA): TGTGCCAGCAGTCGGGACAGGGATCGAACAGATACGCAGTATTTT.

The gene calls are TRBV9 and TRBJ1-2; a weak D match, TRBD1 (5 bases). Trimming took 1 base from V and 9 from J, leaving 16 bases between them. Germline lookup yields CDR1 SGDLS and CDR2 YYNGEE. The CDR3 runs to 14 residues. The chain's CDR3 is CASSVQGSSASYTF. The DNA of the CDR3 is TGTGCCAGCAGCGTACAGGGTTCGTCCGCAAGCTACACCTTC.

This chain links TRBV7-2 with TRBJ2-5; 9 nucleotides match TRBD2. The V segment lost 5 bases and the J segment 5 bases; nucleotides outside the gene matches: 3. This CDR3 region has 13 residues. Germline CDR1 is SGHTA and CDR2 is FQGNSA. The CDR3, as DNA: TGTGCCAGCAGCATTAGCGGGGGTGAGACCCAGTACTTC. Amino acids: CASSISGGETQYF. Based on the CDR3 plus reference TRBV7-2 and TRBJ2-5, the full variable domain is GAGVSQSPSNKVTEKGKDVELRCDPISGHTALYWYRQSLGQGLEFLIYFQGNSAPDKSGLPSDRFSAERTGGSVSTLTIQRTQQEDSAVYLCASSISGGETQYFGPGTRLLVL.

The V call is TRBV5-8, the J call TRBJ2-2; 7 bases match TRBD1. CDR1 is SGHTS and CDR2 is YDEGEE in the germline V gene. The CDR3 spans 18 residues. V dropped 0 bases and J dropped 0; count of bases not matched to a gene: 8. The CDR3 is CASSLGKGQPSNTGELFF. CDR3 nucleotide sequence: TGTGCCAGCAGCTTGGGGAAGGGACAGCCATCGAACACCGGGGAGCTGTTTTTT.

The CDR3 DNA reads as TGTGCCAGCAGTCCCCTTCCGATACTGAGCAATCAGCCCCAGCATTTT. It translates to CASSPLPILSNQPQHF. V is TRBV28 and J is TRBJ1-5; no definite D call. This CDR3 has 16 residues. Between the trimmed V and J ends, which lost 5 bases and 1 base, there was a span of 15 bases. Germline V gives CDR1 MDHEN, CDR2 SYDVKM.

This clone was counted only a few times. This chain uses TRBV18 with TRBJ1-5; a weak D match, TRBD1 (5 bases). The CDR3 consists of 14 residues. Deletions cut 0 bases from V and 6 bases from J, with 9 bases between. Per the germline V gene, CDR1 is KGHSH and CDR2 is LQKENI. Written as DNA, the CDR3 is TGTGCCAGCTCACCACCCCGCGGGGGTCAGCCCCAGCATTTT. Protein sequence: CASSPPRGGQPQHF.

The chain combines TRBV27 with TRBJ2-7; D is possibly TRBD1 (5 bases). Germline lookup yields CDR1 MNHEY and CDR2 SMNVEV (reference sequence). Trimming took off 2 bases at V and 2 bases at J, with 7 bases between the two ends. The CDR3 contains 13 residues. This CDR3 reads CASSLKGTYEQYF. CDR3 DNA sequence: TGTGCCAGCAGTTTAAAGGGGACCTACGAGCAGTACTTC.

This chain uses TRBV21-1 with TRBJ2-2; TRBD2 reflects the table's D call only, with no check against the DNA. TRBV21-1 is a listed pseudogene. This CDR3 has 14 residues. As DNA, the CDR3 is TGTGCCAGCAGCACCCGGGGGATTAACGGGGAGCTGTTTTTT. Protein: CASSTRGINGELFF.

The chain links TRBV6-5 to TRBJ2-7; 7 nucleotides match TRBD1. V was clipped by 5 bases and J by 3 bases; unmatched bases: 10. The CDR3 is 15 amino acids. Germline lookup yields CDR1 MNHEY and CDR2 SVGAGI. The CDR3 nucleotides read TGTGCCAGCAGTCGACAGGGCAGGGGTGTCTACGAGCAGTACTTC. Translating gives CASSRQGRGVYEQYF.